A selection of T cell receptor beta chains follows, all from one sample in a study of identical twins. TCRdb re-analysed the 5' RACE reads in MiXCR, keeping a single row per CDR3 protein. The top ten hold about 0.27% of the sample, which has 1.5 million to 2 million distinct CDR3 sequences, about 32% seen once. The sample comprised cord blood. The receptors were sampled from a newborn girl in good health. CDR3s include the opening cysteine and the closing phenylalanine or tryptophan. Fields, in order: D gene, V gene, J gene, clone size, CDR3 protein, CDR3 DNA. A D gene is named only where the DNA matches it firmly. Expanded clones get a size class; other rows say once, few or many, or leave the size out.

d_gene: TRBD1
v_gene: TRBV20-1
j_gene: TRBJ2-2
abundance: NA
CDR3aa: CSATYRGTNTGELFF
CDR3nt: TGCAGTGCTACTTACAGGGGGACGAACACCGGGGAGCTGTTTTTT

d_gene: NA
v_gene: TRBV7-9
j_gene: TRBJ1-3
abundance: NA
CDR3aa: CASSLGQTGNTIYF
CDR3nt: TGTGCCAGCAGCTTAGGACAGACTGGAAACACCATATATTTT

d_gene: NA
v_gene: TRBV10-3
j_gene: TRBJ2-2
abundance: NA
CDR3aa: CAISESVGRTPTGELFF
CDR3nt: TGTGCCATCAGTGAGTCAGTGGGGCGGACCCCCACCGGGGAGCTGTTTTTT

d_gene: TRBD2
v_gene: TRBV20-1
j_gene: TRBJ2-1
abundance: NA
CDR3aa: CSGTSGRGGNEQFF
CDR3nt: TGCAGCGGGACTAGCGGGAGGGGGGGCAATGAGCAGTTCTTC

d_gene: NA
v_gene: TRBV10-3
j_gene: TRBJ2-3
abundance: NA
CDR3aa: CAISQDSYTQYF
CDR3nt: TGTGCCATCAGTCAGGACAGTTACACGCAGTATTTT

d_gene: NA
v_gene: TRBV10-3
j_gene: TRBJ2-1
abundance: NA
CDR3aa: CAIRGGVVGNEQFF
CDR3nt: TGTGCCATCAGGGGAGGTGTAGTGGGCAATGAGCAGTTCTTC

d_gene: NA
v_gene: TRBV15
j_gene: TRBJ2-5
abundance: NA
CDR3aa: CATSRDRSSETQYF
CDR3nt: TGTGCCACCAGCAGAGATCGCAGTAGCGAGACCCAGTACTTC

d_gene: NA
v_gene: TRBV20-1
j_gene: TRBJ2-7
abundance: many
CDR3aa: CSAIASYEQYF
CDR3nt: TGCAGTGCTATAGCCTCCTACGAGCAGTACTTC

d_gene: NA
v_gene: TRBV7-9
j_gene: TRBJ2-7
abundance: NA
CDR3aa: CASSLFDSTYEQYF
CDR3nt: TGTGCCAGCAGCTTGTTCGACAGCACCTACGAGCAGTACTTC

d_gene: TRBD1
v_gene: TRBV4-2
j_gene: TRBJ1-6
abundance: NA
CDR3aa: CASSREDRSSYNSPLHF
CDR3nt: TGTGCCAGCAGCCGAGAGGACAGGAGCTCCTATAATTCACCCCTCCACTTT

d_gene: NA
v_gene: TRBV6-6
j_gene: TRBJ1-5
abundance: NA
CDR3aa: CASTLWGSRSNQPQHF
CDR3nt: TGTGCCAGCACTTTATGGGGGTCTAGGAGCAATCAGCCCCAGCATTTT

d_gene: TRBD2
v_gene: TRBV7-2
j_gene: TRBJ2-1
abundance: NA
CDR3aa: CASSLAGTSYHEQFF
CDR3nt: TGTGCCAGCAGCTTAGCCGGGACTAGCTATCATGAGCAGTTCTTC

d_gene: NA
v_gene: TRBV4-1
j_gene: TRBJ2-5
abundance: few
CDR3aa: CASSQDLPGKETQYF
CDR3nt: TGCGCCAGCAGCCAAGATCTACCAGGGAAAGAGACCCAGTACTTC

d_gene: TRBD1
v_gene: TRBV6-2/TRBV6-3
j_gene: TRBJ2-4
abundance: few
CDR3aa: CASSYFDRVVAKNIQYF
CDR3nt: TGTGCCAGCAGTTACTTCGACAGGGTCGTAGCCAAAAACATTCAGTACTTC

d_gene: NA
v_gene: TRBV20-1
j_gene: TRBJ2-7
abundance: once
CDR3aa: CSVTQRGGDEQYF
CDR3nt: TGCAGTGTTACTCAACGGGGCGGGGACGAGCAGTACTTC

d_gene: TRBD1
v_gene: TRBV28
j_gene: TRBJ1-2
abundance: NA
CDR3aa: CASSSSGQGARGYTF
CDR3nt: TGTGCCAGCAGCTCTTCGGGACAGGGGGCGCGGGGCTACACCTTC

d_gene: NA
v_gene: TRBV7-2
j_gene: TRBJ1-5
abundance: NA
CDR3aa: CASSFTPGPLHF
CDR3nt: TGTGCCAGCAGCTTTACGCCGGGCCCCCTGCATTTT

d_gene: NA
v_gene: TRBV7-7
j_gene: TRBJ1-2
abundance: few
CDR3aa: CASSWDGNDYGYTF
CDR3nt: TGTGCCAGCAGCTGGGACGGGAACGACTATGGCTACACCTTC

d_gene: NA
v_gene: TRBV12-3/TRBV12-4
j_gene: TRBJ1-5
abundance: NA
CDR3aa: CASSLWGQNQPQHF
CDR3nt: TGTGCCAGCAGTTTATGGGGGCAAAATCAGCCCCAGCATTTT

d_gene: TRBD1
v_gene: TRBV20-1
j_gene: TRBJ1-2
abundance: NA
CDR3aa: CSASRGRYYGYTF
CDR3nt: TGCAGTGCTAGCAGGGGGCGGTACTATGGCTACACCTTC

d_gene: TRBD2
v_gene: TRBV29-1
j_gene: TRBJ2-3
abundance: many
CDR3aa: CSVEPRLAGTDTQYF
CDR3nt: TGCAGCGTTGAACCTCGGCTAGCGGGCACAGATACGCAGTATTTT

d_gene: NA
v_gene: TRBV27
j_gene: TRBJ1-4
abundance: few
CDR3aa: CARTLRRRDEKLFF
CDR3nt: TGTGCCAGAACCCTTCGGAGGCGGGATGAAAAACTGTTTTTT

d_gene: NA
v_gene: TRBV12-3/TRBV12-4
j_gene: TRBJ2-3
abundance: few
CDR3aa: CASSWRGADTQYF
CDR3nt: TGTGCCAGCAGTTGGAGGGGAGCAGATACGCAGTATTTT

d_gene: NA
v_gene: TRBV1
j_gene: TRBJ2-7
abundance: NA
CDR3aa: CTSSQDRTSGRAVYNEQYF
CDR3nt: TGCACCAGCAGCCAAGATCGGACTAGCGGGAGGGCGGTCTACAATGAGCAGTACTTC

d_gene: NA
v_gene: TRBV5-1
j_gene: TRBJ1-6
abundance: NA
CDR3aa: CASSSMDRHNSPLHF
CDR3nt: TGCGCCAGCAGTTCAATGGACAGACATAATTCACCCCTCCACTTT

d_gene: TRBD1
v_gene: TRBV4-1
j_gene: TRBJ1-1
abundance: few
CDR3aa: CASSRLPTGANTEAFF
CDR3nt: TGCGCCAGCAGCCGTCTTCCGACAGGGGCCAACACTGAAGCTTTCTTT

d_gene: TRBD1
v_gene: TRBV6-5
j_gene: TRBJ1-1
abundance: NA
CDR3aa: CASSSPRGRVSTEAFF
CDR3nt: TGTGCCAGCAGCTCTCCCAGGGGGAGAGTGAGCACTGAAGCTTTCTTT

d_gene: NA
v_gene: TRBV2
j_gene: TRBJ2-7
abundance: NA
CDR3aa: CASSEHWEQYF
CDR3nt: TGTGCCAGCAGCGAACACTGGGAGCAGTACTTC

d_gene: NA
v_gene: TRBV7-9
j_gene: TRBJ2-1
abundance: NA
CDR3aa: CASSPMTRGPYNERFF
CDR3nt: TGTGCCAGCAGCCCAATGACTAGAGGACCCTACAATGAGCGGTTCTTC

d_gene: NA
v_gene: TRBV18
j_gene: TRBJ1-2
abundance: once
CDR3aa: CATLPMGKQNYGYTF
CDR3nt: TGTGCCACCCTACCAATGGGGAAACAAAACTATGGCTACACCTTC

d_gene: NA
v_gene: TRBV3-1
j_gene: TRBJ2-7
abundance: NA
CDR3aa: CASSRGGSKQYF
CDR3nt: TGTGCCAGCAGCCGCGGTGGTAGCAAGCAGTACTTC

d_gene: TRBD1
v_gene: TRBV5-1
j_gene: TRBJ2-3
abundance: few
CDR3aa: CASSLGQGISTDTQYF
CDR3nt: TGCGCCAGCAGCTTGGGACAGGGAATATCCACAGATACGCAGTATTTT

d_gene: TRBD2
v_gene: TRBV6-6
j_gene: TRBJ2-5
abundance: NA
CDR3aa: CASSYGLGEETQYF
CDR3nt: TGTGCCAGCAGCTACGGACTAGGAGAAGAGACCCAGTACTTC

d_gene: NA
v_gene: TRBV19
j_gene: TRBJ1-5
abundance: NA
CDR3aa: CASSKRDTYQPQHF
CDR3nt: TGTGCCAGTAGTAAGCGGGACACGTATCAGCCCCAGCATTTT

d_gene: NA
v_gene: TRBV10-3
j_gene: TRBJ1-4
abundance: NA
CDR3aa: CAISDGGSTNEKLFF
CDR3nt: TGTGCCATCAGTGACGGGGGCTCAACTAATGAAAAACTGTTTTTT

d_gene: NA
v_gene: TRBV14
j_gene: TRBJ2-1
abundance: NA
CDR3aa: CASSPASSSPFF
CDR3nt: TGTGCCAGCAGCCCGGCCTCCAGCTCTCCGTTCTTC

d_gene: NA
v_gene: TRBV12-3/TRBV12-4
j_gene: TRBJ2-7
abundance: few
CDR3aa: CASSLVPGHEQYF
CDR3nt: TGTGCCAGCAGTTTAGTTCCGGGGCACGAGCAGTACTTC

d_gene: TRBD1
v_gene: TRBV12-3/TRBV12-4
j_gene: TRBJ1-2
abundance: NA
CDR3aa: CASRIQGAPNYGYTF
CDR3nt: TGTGCCAGCAGGATACAGGGGGCGCCTAACTATGGCTACACCTTC

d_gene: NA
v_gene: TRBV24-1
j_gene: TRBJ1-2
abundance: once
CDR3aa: CATSDFRPSSAGYTF
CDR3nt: TGTGCCACCAGTGATTTTAGGCCCTCCTCTGCGGGCTACACCTTC

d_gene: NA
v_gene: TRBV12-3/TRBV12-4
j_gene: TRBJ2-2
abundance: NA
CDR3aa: CASSSFPGENTGELFF
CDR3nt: TGTGCCAGCAGTTCTTTCCCAGGGGAGAACACCGGGGAGCTGTTTTTT

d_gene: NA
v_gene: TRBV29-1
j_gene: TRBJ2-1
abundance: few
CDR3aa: CSVGSGDEQFF
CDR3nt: TGCAGCGTTGGTTCGGGGGATGAGCAGTTCTTC

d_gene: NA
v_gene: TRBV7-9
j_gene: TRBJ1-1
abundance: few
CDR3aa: CASSSYQELPEAFF
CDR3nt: TGTGCCAGCAGCTCGTACCAGGAACTGCCTGAAGCTTTCTTT

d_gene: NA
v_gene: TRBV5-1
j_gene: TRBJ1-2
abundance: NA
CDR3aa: CASSLNLRASYYGCTF
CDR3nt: TGCGCCAGCAGCTTGAATCTCAGGGCCTCCTACTATGGCTGCACCTTC

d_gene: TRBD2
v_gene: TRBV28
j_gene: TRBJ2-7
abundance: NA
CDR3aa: CASSSPTSGSIYEQYF
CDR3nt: TGTGCCAGCAGTTCCCCGACTAGCGGGAGTATCTATGAGCAGTACTTC

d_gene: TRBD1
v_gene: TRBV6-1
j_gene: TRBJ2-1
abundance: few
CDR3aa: CASSWTGSANEQFF
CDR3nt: TGTGCCAGCAGTTGGACAGGGTCGGCCAATGAGCAGTTCTTC

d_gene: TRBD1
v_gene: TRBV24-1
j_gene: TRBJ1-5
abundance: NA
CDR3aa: CATSEGRQGERESNQPQHF
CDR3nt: TGTGCCACCAGTGAAGGACGGCAGGGGGAAAGAGAAAGCAATCAGCCCCAGCATTTT

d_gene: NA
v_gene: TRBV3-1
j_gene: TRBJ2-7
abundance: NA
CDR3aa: CASSFEGLYEQYF
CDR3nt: TGTGCCAGCAGCTTCGAGGGACTCTACGAGCAGTACTTC

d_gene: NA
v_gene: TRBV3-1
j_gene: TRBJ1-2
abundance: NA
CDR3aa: CASSSPGTNYGYTF
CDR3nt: TGTGCCAGCAGCAGTCCCGGGACAAACTATGGCTACACCTTC

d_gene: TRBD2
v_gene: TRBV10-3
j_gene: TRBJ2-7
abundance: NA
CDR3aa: CAISEGTSGSNEQYF
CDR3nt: TGTGCCATCAGTGAGGGTACTAGCGGGTCTAATGAGCAGTACTTC

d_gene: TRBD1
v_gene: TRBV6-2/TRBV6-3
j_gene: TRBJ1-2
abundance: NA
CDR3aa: CASSRGTDNYGYTF
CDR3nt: TGTGCCAGCAGCCGAGGGACAGACAACTATGGCTACACCTTC

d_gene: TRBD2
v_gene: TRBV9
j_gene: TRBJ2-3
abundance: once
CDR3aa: CASSVWWEGKDTQYF
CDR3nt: TGTGCCAGCAGCGTCTGGTGGGAGGGGAAAGATACGCAGTATTTT